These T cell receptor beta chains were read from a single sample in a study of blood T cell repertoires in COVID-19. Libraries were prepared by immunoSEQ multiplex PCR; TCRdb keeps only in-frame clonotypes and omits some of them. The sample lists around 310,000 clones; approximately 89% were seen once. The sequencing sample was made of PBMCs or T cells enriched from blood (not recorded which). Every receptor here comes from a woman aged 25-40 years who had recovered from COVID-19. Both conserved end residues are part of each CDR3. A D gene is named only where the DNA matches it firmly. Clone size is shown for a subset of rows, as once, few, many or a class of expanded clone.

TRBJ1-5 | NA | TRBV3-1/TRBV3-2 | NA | CASSQDVPGGPNQPQHF | TGTGCCAGCAGCCAAGATGTTCCAGGAGGCCCTAATCAGCCCCAGCATTTT
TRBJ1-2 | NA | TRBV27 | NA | CASSLVATANYGYTF | TGTGCCAGCAGTTTAGTCGCGACAGCTAACTATGGCTACACCTTC
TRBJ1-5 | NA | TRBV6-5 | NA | CASSKGDQPQHF | TGTGCCAGCAGTAAGGGGGACCAGCCCCAGCATTTT
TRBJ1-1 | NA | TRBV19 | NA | CASSMVGQTNTAEAFF | TGTGCCAGTAGTATGGTCGGACAGACGAATACCGCTGAAGCTTTCTTT
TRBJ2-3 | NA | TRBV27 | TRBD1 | CASNDRDHTDTQYF | TGTGCCAGCAACGACAGGGACCACACAGATACGCAGTATTTT
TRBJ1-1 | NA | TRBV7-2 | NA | CASSLSQKMNTEAFF | TGTGCCAGCAGCTTATCCCAGAAGATGAACACTGAAGCTTTCTTT
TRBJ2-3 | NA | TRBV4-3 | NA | CASSQEWRLSTDTQYF | TGCGCCAGCAGCCAAGAGTGGCGACTTAGCACAGATACGCAGTATTTT
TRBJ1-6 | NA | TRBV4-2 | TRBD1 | CASSLRTDRAGYSPLHF | TGTGCCAGCAGCCTCCGAACCGACAGGGCCGGGTATTCACCCCTCCACTTT
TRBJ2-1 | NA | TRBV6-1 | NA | CASSAGTPSSYNEQFF | TGTGCCAGCAGTGCCGGGACTCCGAGCTCCTACAATGAGCAGTTCTTC
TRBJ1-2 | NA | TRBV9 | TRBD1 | CASSDTTGAGYGYTF | TGTGCCAGCAGCGATACGACAGGGGCCGGCTATGGCTACACCTTC
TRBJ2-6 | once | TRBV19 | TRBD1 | CASSVRDRGFGANVLTF | TGTGCCAGTAGTGTCAGGGACAGGGGGTTCGGGGCCAACGTCCTGACTTTC
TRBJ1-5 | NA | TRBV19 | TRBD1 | CASSQQGPGSQPQHF | TGTGCCAGTAGTCAACAGGGGCCGGGGAGTCAGCCCCAGCATTTT
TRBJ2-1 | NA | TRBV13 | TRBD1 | CASSPGQGVNEQFF | TGTGCCAGCAGCCCGGGACAGGGGGTCAATGAGCAGTTCTTC
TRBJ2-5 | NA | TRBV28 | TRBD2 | CASTGLAGMYQETQYF | TGTGCCAGCACCGGACTAGCGGGAATGTATCAAGAGACCCAGTACTTC
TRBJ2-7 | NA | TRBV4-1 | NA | CASSQGGLQYF | TGCGCCAGCAGCCAAGGGGGCTTGCAGTACTTC
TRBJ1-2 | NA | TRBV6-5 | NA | CASSSLGDYGYTF | TGTGCCAGCAGTTCATTAGGGGACTATGGCTACACCTTC
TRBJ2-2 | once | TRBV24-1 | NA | CATSATANTGELFF | TGTGCCACCAGTGCGACAGCGAACACCGGGGAGCTGTTTTTT
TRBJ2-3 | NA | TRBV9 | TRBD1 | CASSVGTGFGSDTQYF | TGTGCCAGCAGCGTAGGGACAGGGTTTGGGTCAGATACGCAGTATTTT
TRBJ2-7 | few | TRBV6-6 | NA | CASSRAGQPTYEQYF | TGTGCCAGCAGCCGAGCGGGACAGCCAACCTACGAGCAGTACTTC
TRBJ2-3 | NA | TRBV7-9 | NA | CASSLVSGGTDTQYF | TGTGCCAGCAGCTTAGTGTCAGGAGGGACAGATACGCAGTATTTT
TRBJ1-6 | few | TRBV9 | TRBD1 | CASSPRGTGVSPLHF | TGTGCCAGCAGTCCCCGGGGGACAGGGGTATCACCCCTCCACTTT
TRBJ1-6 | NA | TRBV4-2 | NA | CASSQVVDWENSPLHF | TGTGCCAGCAGCCAAGTGGTGGACTGGGAGAATTCACCCCTCCACTTT
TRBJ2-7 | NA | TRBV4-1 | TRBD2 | CASSPGLAETYEQYF | TGCGCCAGCAGCCCGGGACTAGCGGAGACCTACGAGCAGTACTTC
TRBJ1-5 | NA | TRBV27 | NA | CASSLQQAGQPQHF | TGTGCCAGCAGTTTGCAACAGGCCGGTCAGCCCCAGCATTTT
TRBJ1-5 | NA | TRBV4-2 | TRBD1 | CASSQDNKGGGRYSNQPQHF | TGTGCCAGCAGCCAAGATAATAAAGGGGGCGGGCGATATAGCAATCAGCCCCAGCATTTT
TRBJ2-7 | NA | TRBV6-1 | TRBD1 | CASSERGQDSYEQYF | TGTGCCAGCAGTGAACGGGGACAGGACTCCTACGAGCAGTACTTC
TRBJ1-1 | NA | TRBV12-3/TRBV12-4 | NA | CASSPRTRTEAFF | TGTGCCAGCAGTCCACGGACTAGGACTGAAGCTTTCTTT
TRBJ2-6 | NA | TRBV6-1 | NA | CASSEAAGDGANVLTF | TGTGCCAGCAGTGAAGCGGCAGGGGACGGGGCCAACGTCCTGACTTTC